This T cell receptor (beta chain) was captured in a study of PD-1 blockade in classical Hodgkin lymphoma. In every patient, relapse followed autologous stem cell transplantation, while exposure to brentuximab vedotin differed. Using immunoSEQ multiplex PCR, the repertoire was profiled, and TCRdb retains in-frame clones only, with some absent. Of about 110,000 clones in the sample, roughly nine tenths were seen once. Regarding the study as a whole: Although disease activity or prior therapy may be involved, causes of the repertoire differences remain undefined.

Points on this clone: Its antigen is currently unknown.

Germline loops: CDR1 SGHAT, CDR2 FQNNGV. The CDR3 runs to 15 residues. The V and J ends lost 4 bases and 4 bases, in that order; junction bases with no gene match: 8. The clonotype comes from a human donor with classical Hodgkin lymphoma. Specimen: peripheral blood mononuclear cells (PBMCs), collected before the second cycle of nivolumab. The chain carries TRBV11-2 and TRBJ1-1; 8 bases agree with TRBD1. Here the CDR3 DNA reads TGTGCCAGCAGCTCCCAAGGGGACAGGTCCACTGAAGCTTTCTTT. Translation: CASSSQGDRSTEAFF.